This is a list of T cell receptor beta chains from one sample in a study of response to subunit inactivated influenza vaccine. TCRdb fed the RT-PCR reads into MiXCR, producing one record per CDR3 protein. Of roughly 760,000 distinct CDR3 sequences in the sample, approximately 21% were seen once. The source material was PBMCs from blood, sampled 5 to 6 days after vaccination. The receptors stem from a man aged 50 to 59 who received an inactivated influenza vaccine. CDR3s include the opening cysteine and the closing phenylalanine or tryptophan. A D gene is named only where the DNA matches it firmly. Clone size is not always given. Where it is, it says once, few, many or a class for expanded clones.

j_call clone_size v_call d_call cdr3_nt cdr3_aa
TRBJ2-1 few TRBV2 . TGTGCCAGCAGTGAACTGCTAGGTCGCTACAATGAGCAGTTCTTC CASSELLGRYNEQFF
TRBJ1-6 few TRBV12-3/TRBV12-4 . TGTGCCAGCAGTTTAATGGGGGCGGATTCACCCCTCCACTTT CASSLMGADSPLHF
TRBJ2-7 few TRBV6-2/TRBV6-3 . TGTGCCAGCAGTCGACGGGCGTCGGTGGCCCCATCCTACGAGCAGTACTTC CASSRRASVAPSYEQYF
TRBJ2-1 . TRBV7-2 TRBD2 TGTGCCGGCACTTCGGGACTAGCGGGGTCTCTGCAGCAGTTCTTC CAGTSGLAGSLQQFF
TRBJ2-5 . TRBV11-2 TRBD1 TGTGCCAGCAGAAGAATACTCGGGGACAGGGAGAAAGAGACCCAGTACTTC CASRRILGDREKETQYF
TRBJ1-6 . TRBV4-1 . TGCGCCAGCAGCCGCGATAATTCACCCCTCCACTTT CASSRDNSPLHF
TRBJ2-5 . TRBV6-1 TRBD2 TGTGCCAGCAGTGAGACTAGCGGGAGTAGTTTGGAGACCCAGTACTTC CASSETSGSSLETQYF
TRBJ2-1 . TRBV24-1 . TGTGCCACCAGTGATCCCGTGGCCGGGACACCTTACAATGAGCAGTTCTTC CATSDPVAGTPYNEQFF
TRBJ1-2 few TRBV7-6 . TGTGCCAGCAGCTTATTGGACACCTCTAACTATGGCTACACCTTC CASSLLDTSNYGYTF
TRBJ1-6 few TRBV10-3 . TGTGCCATCAGTGAGGTGGAGAATAATTCACCCCTCCACTTT CAISEVENNSPLHF
TRBJ2-7 . TRBV6-1 . TGTGCCAGCAGCGACCTAAGGGACGGAACCTACGAGCAGTACTTC CASSDLRDGTYEQYF
TRBJ2-7 . TRBV6-2/TRBV6-3 TRBD2 TGTGCCAGCAGATACCGGGCTAGCGGGGGCTACGAGCAGTACTTC CASRYRASGGYEQYF
TRBJ1-1 few TRBV12-3/TRBV12-4 . TGTGCCAGCAGTCAAGACCAAACAGGGATCACTGAAGCTTTCTTT CASSQDQTGITEAFF
TRBJ2-7 . TRBV24-1 TRBD1 TGTGCCACCAGTGACCCCGGGACAGGGTTGGACGAGCAGTACTTC CATSDPGTGLDEQYF
TRBJ2-1 few TRBV27 TRBD2 TGTGCCAGCGCATGGACTAGCGGGGGGCCAACCCCTCTGGGTGAGCAGTTCTTC CASAWTSGGPTPLGEQFF
TRBJ2-7 . TRBV12-3/TRBV12-4 . TGTGCCAGCAGTTTAGAGACACCCATGCGCCGGGGCCCAAAGGCCTACGAGCAGTACTTC CASSLETPMRRGPKAYEQYF
TRBJ2-1 few TRBV3-1 . TGTGCCAGCAGCCAAGATGGAGACAGGTTTTCCCAATTAGAGCAGTTCTTC CASSQDGDRFSQLEQFF
TRBJ2-1 . TRBV7-2 . TGTGCCAGCAGCTTAGTAATATCCTCCTACAATGAGCAGTTCTTC CASSLVISSYNEQFF
TRBJ2-3 . TRBV30 TRBD2 TGTGCCTGGAGTGTTGGACTAGCGGCCCGAGGTACGCAGTATTTT CAWSVGLAARGTQYF
TRBJ2-3 many TRBV7-9 . TGTGCCAGCAGCCCCAAACTAGCAGATACGCAGTATTTT CASSPKLADTQYF
TRBJ2-3 . TRBV7-3 TRBD2 TGTGCCAGCAGCGAAGGGACTAGCCCTTTTAGCACAGATACGCAGTATTTT CASSEGTSPFSTDTQYF
TRBJ1-6 . TRBV7-2 . TGTGCCAGCAGCTCCAGACAGACTAATTCACCCCTCCACTTT CASSSRQTNSPLHF
TRBJ1-1 . TRBV10-3 . TGTGCCATCAGTGAGAAGGGGCTGGGCACTGAAGCTTTCTTT CAISEKGLGTEAFF
TRBJ2-5 . TRBV30 TRBD2 TGTGCCTGCTCCCGGGGGCGCGGGGGGGCACGCCTTGGAGAGACCCAGTACTTC CACSRGRGGARLGETQYF
TRBJ2-7 . TRBV7-2 TRBD2 TGTGCCAGCAGCCCTTTAGCGGGAGCGTCCTACGAGCAGTACTTC CASSPLAGASYEQYF